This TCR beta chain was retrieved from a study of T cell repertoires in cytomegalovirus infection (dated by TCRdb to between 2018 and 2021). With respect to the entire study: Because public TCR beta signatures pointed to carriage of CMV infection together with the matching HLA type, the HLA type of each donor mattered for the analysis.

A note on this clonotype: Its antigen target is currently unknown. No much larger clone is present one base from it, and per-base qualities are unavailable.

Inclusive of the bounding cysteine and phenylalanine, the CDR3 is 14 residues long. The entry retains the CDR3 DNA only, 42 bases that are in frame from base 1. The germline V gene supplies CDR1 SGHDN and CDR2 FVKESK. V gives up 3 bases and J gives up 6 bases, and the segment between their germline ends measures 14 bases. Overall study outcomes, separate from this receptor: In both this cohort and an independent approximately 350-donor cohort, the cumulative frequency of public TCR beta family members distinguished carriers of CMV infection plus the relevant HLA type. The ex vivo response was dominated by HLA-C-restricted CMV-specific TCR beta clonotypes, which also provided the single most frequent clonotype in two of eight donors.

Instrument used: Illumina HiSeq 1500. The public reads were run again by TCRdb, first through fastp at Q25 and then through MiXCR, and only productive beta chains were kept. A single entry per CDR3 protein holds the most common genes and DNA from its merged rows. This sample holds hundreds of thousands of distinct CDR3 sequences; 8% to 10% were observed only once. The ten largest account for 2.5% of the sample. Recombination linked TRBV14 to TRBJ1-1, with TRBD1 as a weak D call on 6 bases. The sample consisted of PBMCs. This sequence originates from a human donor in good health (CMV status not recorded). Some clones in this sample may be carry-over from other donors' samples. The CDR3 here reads CASSQVQGRAEAFF. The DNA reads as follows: TGTGCCAGCAGCCAGGTGCAGGGGAGGGCTGAAGCTTTCTTT.